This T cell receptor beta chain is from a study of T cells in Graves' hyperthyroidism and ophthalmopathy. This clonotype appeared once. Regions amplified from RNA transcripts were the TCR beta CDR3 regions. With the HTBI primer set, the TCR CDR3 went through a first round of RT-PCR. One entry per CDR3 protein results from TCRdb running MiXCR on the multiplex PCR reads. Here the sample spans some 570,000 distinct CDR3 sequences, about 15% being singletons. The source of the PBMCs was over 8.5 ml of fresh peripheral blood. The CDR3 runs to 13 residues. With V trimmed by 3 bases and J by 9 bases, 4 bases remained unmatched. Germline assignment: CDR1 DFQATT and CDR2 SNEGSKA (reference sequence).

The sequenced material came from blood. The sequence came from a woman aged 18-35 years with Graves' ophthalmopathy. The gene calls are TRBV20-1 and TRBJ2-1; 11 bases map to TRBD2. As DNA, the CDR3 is TGCAGTGCTAGTGGGCTAGCGGGAGGTGAGCAGTTCTTC. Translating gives CSASGLAGGEQFF.